This TCR beta chain was identified during a study of blood T cell repertoires in COVID-19. About the research overall: Sites in the United States, Italy and Spain provided acute and convalescent COVID-19 samples.

The ends were cut back, 4 bases at V and 4 bases at J, with 14 bases in the middle. The CDR3 spans 15 residues. In germline, CDR1 is SGHNT, CDR2 YYREEE (reference sequence). The assay was immunoSEQ multiplex PCR, and TCRdb's table has in-frame clones only and misses some. Of about 150,000 clones in the sample, around 89% are singletons; the top ten hold just under 3%. The genes are TRBV5-4 and TRBJ1-4; tentative D call: TRBD1 (5 bases). The sequenced sample consisted of peripheral blood. This clonotype was obtained from a man aged 55 to 70 with active or convalescent COVID-19. As DNA, the CDR3 is TGTGCCAGCAGCCCAGCCGGGGGGTATAATGAAAAACTGTTTTTT. It encodes CASSPAGGYNEKLFF. The whole variable domain, filled in from reference TRBV5-4 and TRBJ1-4, reads ETGVTQSPTHLIKTRGQQVTLRCSSQSGHNTVSWYQQALGQGPQFIFQYYREEENGRGNFPPRFSGLQFPNYSSELNVNALELDDSALYLCASSPAGGYNEKLFFGSGTQLSVL.